The 20 T cell receptor beta chains below come from one sample, sequenced in a study of OX40 agonist ivuxolimab in advanced cancers. TCRdb's copy holds only in-frame clones and misses some; the assay was immunoSEQ multiplex PCR. The sample shows approximately 25,000 clones, approximately 86% of them seen only once. This sample comprised CD4+ or CD8+ T cells sorted from blood, obtained in a trial of the OX40 agonist ivuxolimab. These receptors were obtained from an adult with an advanced solid tumor such as melanoma, head and neck, liver or kidney cancer.

This clone was observed a handful of times. The genes are TRBV28 and TRBJ1-5; D not resolved. CDR3 length: 15 residues. Trimming took 8 bases from V and 3 from J, leaving 17 bases between them. Germline V gives CDR1 MDHEN, CDR2 SYDVKM. The CDR3 nucleotides read TGTGCCAGCCTCTTAACAGTGTCGCCCAATCAGCCCCAGCATTTT. Its translation is CASLLTVSPNQPQHF. Looking up the rest from reference TRBV28 and TRBJ1-5 gives the full variable domain: DVKVTQSSRYLVKRTGEKVFLECVQDMDHENMFWYRQDPGLGLRLIYFSYDVKMKEKGDIPEGYSVSREKKERFSLILESASTNQTSMYLCASLLTVSPNQPQHFGDGTRLSIL.

J is TRBJ1-5 and V is TRBV11-1; D remains unclear. The CDR3 has 15 amino acids. Trimming cost V 5 bases and J 0 bases, with 11 bases left between them. The germline V gene encodes CDR1 SGHAT and CDR2 FQDESV (reference sequence). The CDR3 protein is CASSADGYSNQPQHF. The CDR3 nucleotides are TGTGCCAGCAGCGCGGACGGTTATAGCAATCAGCCCCAGCATTTT.

The chain links TRBV21-1 to TRBJ2-2; the table names TRBD2, a call not compared with the DNA. TRBV21-1 is classified as a pseudogene. The CDR3 runs 22 residues. This CDR3 is CASMLREIIQTRHSFNTGELFF. The CDR3 DNA sequence: TGTGCCAGCATGTTGCGGGAAATTATACAAACCAGACACTCCTTTAACACCGGGGAGCTGTTTTTT.

This chain uses TRBV7-3 with TRBJ1-2; a weak D match, TRBD1 (6 bases). Trimming shortened V by 2 bases and J by 8 bases, and 18 bases separated the two germline ends. This CDR3 region has 15 residues. CDR1 SGHTA and CDR2 FQGTGA come from the germline V gene. CDR3 residues: CASSLDLSGAEGYTF. The CDR3 DNA is TGTGCCAGCAGCTTAGATCTGTCGGGGGCGGAGGGCTACACCTTC.

The chain is built from TRBV6-6 and TRBJ1-1, with D tentatively TRBD1 (5 bases). The germline V and J ends were trimmed by 2 bases and 5 bases, with 15 bases remaining between them. The germline CDR1 and CDR2 sequences are MNHNY and SVGAGI (reference sequence). This CDR3 spans 15 amino acids. The CDR3 DNA is TGTGCCAGCAGTTACCAACACGGACAAGGGACTGAAGCTTTCTTT. Its translation: CASSYQHGQGTEAFF.

This rearrangement joins TRBV29-1 to TRBJ2-5; 7 bases align to TRBD2. Germline V lookup: CDR1 SQVTM, CDR2 ANQGSEA. The trim removed 6 bases at V and 3 bases at J, leaving 7 bases unmatched. This CDR3 contains 13 residues. CDR3 sequence: CSVSPLAEETQYF. As DNA, the CDR3 is TGCAGCGTGTCACCCCTAGCGGAAGAGACCCAGTACTTC.

This chain uses TRBV5-5 with TRBJ2-5, with a possible D match to TRBD2 (5 bases). This CDR3 has 16 amino acids. Trimming removed 2 bases from V and 2 bases from J, with 16 bases in between. Germline CDR1 is SGHKS and CDR2 is YYEKEE (reference sequence). CDR3 residues: CASSLAVGSPQETQYF. The CDR3 DNA follows: TGTGCCAGCAGCTTAGCGGTGGGAAGTCCGCAAGAGACCCAGTACTTC.

The chain is built from TRBV5-1 and TRBJ2-3; D not certain. This CDR3 region has 12 residues. V lost 2 bases, J lost 2 bases, and 3 bases lay in between. The germline CDR1 and CDR2 sequences are SGHRS and YFSETQ. The CDR3 nucleotides are TGCGCCAGCAGCTTTGTCACAGATACGCAGTATTTT. The encoded protein is CASSFVTDTQYF.

This rearrangement joins TRBV28 to TRBJ1-4, with D uncertain. V was trimmed by 3 bases and J by 5 bases, leaving 13 bases between them. CDR3 length: 15 residues. Germline loops: CDR1 MDHEN, CDR2 SYDVKM. As DNA, the CDR3 is TGTGCCAGCAGTTTTTTCGGGCCAGCGAATGAAAAACTGTTTTTT. It specifies CASSFFGPANEKLFF.

A single count supports this clone. The V and J genes are TRBV12-5 and TRBJ2-7, with D unclear. Germline CDR1 LGHNT, CDR2 FRNRAP. The CDR3 totals 12 residues. V gave up 2 bases and J gave up 3 bases, with 5 bases separating them. The CDR3 DNA sequence: TGTGCTAGTGGTTTGTTTGGCTACGAGCAGTACTTC. This encodes CASGLFGYEQYF.

The chain links TRBV4-2 to TRBJ2-7; D perhaps matches TRBD2 (5 bases). V was shortened by 0 bases and J by 2 bases, with 17 bases between the two germline ends. The germline gives CDR1 LGHNA, CDR2 YNFKEQ. The CDR3 runs to 17 residues. This CDR3 is CASSQESPRSGTYEQYF. The CDR3 DNA reads as TGTGCCAGCAGCCAAGAAAGCCCACGATCCGGGACCTACGAGCAGTACTTC.

This chain links TRBV13 with TRBJ2-3; D not certain. This CDR3 has 14 amino acids. Germline V gives CDR1 PRHDT, CDR2 FYEKMQ (reference sequence). Trimming pared 5 bases from V and 4 bases from J, leaving 13 bases between. CDR3 sequence: CASSPGRGADTQYF. As DNA, the CDR3 is TGTGCCAGCAGCCCCGGTCGAGGCGCAGATACGCAGTATTTT.

This clone was seen once. This chain uses TRBV7-9 with TRBJ2-1; D is unclear. Trimming left V 2 bases short and J 8 bases short, with 4 bases between. Germline V gene sequence: CDR1 SEHNR, CDR2 FQNEAQ (reference sequence). The CDR3 runs to 11 residues. CDR3 protein: CASSLSHEQFF. CDR3 coding DNA: TGTGCCAGCAGCTTATCCCATGAGCAGTTCTTC.

This clone was counted between two and nine times. V gene TRBV27 combines with J gene TRBJ1-2; no clear D. Germline loops: CDR1 MNHEY, CDR2 SMNVEV (reference sequence). The germline V and J ends were trimmed by 6 bases and 2 bases, with 13 bases remaining between them. The CDR3 has 14 residues. The chain's CDR3 is CASSPSIFNYGYTF. The CDR3 DNA follows: TGTGCCAGCAGCCCTAGCATTTTCAACTATGGCTACACCTTC.

The chain joins TRBV4-1 to TRBJ2-1; tentatively, D is TRBD1 (5 bases). Per germline, CDR1 MGHRA and CDR2 YSYEKL. Trimming left V 3 bases short and J 12 bases short, with 18 bases between. The CDR3 consists of 14 residues. DNA of the CDR3: TGCGCCAGCAGCCAGACAGCCCCTGACAATTGGCAGTTCTTC. It yields the protein CASSQTAPDNWQFF.

This chain uses TRBV11-2 with TRBJ1-4; no reliable D call. With 3 bases removed from V and 1 base from J, the gap between germline ends came to 15 bases. The CDR3 has 17 amino acids. From germline, CDR1 is SGHAT and CDR2 FQNNGV. This chain's CDR3 is CASSFYFRDGTNEKLFF. DNA of the CDR3: TGTGCCAGCAGCTTCTATTTCCGGGATGGAACTAATGAAAAACTGTTTTTT.

This clone was counted only a few times. The rearrangement uses TRBV9 and TRBJ1-5; D might be TRBD1 (5 bases). V dropped 3 bases and J dropped 1 base, with 11 bases sitting between them. The CDR3 length is 15 residues. CDR1 is SGDLS, CDR2 YYNGEE, per germline. The CDR3 sequence is CASSETVGSNQPQHF. In DNA form, the CDR3 reads TGTGCCAGCAGCGAGACAGTGGGAAGCAATCAGCCCCAGCATTTT. Supplemented by reference TRBV9 and TRBJ1-5, the full variable domain reads DSGVTQTPKHLITATGQRVTLRCSPRSGDLSVYWYQQSLDQGLQFLIQYYNGEERAKGNILERFSAQQFPDLHSELNLSSLELGDSALYFCASSETVGSNQPQHFGDGTRLSIL.

This chain joins TRBV9 and TRBJ1-5, with TRBD1 matching 8 bases. This CDR3 comprises 15 residues. Germline values: CDR1 SGDLS, CDR2 YYNGEE. V was pared by 3 bases and J by 9 bases, with 11 bases of the junction left unmatched. The CDR3 region is CASSATGQGYGPQHF. The CDR3 DNA sequence: TGTGCCAGCAGCGCAACTGGACAGGGTTACGGGCCCCAGCATTTT.

This clone is medium-sized (0.01 to 0.1%) by share. CDR3 protein: CASSLTGDGGELFF. DNA for the CDR3: TGTGCCAGCAGCTTAACCGGAGACGGCGGGGAGCTGTTTTTT. V is TRBV7-3 and J is TRBJ2-2; D remains ambiguous. CDR1 and CDR2 (germline): SGHTA, FQGTGA. V dropped 0 bases and J dropped 7 bases, with 9 bases sitting between them. The CDR3 is 14 amino acids.

This sequence joins TRBV7-3 and TRBJ2-5, with TRBD2 matching over 12 bases. The CDR3 consists of 16 residues. Unmatched junction bases numbered 6, after V lost 5 bases and J lost 2 bases. In germline, CDR1 is SGHTA, CDR2 FQGTGA. CDR3 sequence reads: CASSTTSGGPQETQYF. The CDR3 coding sequence is TGTGCCAGCAGCACGACTAGCGGGGGACCACAAGAGACCCAGTACTTC. The variable domain in full, completed from reference TRBV7-3 and TRBJ2-5, reads GAGVSQTPSNKVTEKGKYVELRCDPISGHTALYWYRQSLGQGPEFLIYFQGTGAADDSGLPNDRFFAVRPEGSVSTLKIQRTERGDSAVYLCASSTTSGGPQETQYFGPGTRLLVL.